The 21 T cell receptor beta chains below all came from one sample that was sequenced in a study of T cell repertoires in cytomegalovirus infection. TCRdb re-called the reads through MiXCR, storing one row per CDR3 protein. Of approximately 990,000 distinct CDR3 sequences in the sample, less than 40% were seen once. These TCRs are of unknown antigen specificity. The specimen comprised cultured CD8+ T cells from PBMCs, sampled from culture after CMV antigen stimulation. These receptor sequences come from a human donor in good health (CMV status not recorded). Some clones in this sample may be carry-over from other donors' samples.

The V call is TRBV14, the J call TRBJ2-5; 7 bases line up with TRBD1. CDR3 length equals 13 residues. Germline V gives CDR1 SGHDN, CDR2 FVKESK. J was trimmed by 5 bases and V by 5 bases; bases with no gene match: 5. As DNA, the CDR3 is TGTGCCAGCAGCAGAGGGGGCTGGGAGACCCAGTACTTC. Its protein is CASSRGGWETQYF.

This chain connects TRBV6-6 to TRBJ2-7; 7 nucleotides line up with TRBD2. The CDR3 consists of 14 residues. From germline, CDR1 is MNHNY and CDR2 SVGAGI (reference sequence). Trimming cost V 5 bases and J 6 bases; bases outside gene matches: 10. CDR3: CASSSGNFGREQYF. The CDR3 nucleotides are TGTGCCAGCAGTAGCGGGAACTTCGGACGCGAGCAGTACTTC.

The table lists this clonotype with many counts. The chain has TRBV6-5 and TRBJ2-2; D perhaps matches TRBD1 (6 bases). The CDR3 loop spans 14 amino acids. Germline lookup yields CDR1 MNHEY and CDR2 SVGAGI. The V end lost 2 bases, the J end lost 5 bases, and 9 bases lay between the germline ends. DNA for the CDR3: TGTGCCAGCAGTTACGGGGGCGGTACCGGGGAGCTGTTTTTT. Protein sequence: CASSYGGGTGELFF.

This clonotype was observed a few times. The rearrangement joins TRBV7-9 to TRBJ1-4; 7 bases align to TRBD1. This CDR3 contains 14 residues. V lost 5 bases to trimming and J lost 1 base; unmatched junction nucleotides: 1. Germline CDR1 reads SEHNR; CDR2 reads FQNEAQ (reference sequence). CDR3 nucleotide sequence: TGTGCCAGCAGCCGACAGGGAACTAATGAAAAACTGTTTTTT. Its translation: CASSRQGTNEKLFF.

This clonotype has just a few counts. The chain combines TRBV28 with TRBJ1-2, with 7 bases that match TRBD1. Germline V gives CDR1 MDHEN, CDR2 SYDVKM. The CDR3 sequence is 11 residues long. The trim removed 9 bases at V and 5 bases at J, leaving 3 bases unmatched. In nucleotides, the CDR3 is TGTGCCAGTCAGGGGGTATATGGCTACACCTTC. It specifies CASQGVYGYTF.

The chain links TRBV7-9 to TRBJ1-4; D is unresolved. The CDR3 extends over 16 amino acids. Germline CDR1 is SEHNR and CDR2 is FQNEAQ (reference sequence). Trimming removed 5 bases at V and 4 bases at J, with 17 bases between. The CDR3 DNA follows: TGTGCCAGCAGCCACTTTGAACGCCTGGGTAATGAAAAACTGTTTTTT. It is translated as CASSHFERLGNEKLFF.

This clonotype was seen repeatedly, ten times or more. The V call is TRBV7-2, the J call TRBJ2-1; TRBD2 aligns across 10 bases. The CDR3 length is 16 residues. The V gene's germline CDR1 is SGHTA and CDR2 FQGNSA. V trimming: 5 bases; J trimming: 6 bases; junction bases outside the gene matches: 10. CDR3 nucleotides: TGTGCCAGCAGCCCCCCTCCGGGACTAGCGCTCAATGAGCAGTTCTTC. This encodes CASSPPPGLALNEQFF.

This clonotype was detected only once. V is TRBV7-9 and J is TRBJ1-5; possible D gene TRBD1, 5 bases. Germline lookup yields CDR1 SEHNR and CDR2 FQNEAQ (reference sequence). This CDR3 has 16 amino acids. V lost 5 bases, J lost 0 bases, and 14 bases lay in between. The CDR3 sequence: CASSADGANSNQPQHF. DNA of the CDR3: TGTGCCAGCAGCGCGGACGGGGCCAATAGCAATCAGCCCCAGCATTTT.

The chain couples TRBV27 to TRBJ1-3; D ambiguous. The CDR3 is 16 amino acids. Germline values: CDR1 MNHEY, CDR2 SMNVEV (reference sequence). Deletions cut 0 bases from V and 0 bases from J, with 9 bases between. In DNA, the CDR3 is TGTGCCAGCAGTTTATCGATTCAGAGCTCTGGAAACACCATATATTTT. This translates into CASSLSIQSSGNTIYF.

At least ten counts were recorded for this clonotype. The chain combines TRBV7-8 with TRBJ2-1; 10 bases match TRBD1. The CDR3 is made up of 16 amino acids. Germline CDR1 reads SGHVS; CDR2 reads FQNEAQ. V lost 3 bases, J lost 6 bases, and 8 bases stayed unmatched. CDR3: CASSFLTGGAFNEQFF. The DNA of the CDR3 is TGTGCCAGCAGCTTCCTGACAGGGGGCGCGTTCAATGAGCAGTTCTTC.

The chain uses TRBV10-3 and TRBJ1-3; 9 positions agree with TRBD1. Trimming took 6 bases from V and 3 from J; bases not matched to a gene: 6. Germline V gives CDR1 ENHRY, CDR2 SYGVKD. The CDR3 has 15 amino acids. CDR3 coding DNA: TGTGCCATCAGAACAGGGGGCTTCGTTGGAAACACCATATATTTT. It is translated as CAIRTGGFVGNTIYF.

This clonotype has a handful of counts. The CDR3, as DNA: TGTGCCATCAGTGAGTCGGGACAGCGGGGTCAGCCCCAGCATTTT. It encodes CAISESGQRGQPQHF. The J gene is TRBJ1-5, the V gene TRBV10-3; 7 bases map to TRBD1. J gave up 6 bases and V 0 bases, and 5 bases lay outside the gene matches. The CDR3 spans 15 residues. The V gene's germline CDR1 is ENHRY and CDR2 SYGVKD.

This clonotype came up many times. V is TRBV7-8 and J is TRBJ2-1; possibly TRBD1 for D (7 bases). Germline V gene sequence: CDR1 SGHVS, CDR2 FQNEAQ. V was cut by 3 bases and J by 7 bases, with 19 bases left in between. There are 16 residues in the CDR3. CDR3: CASSFIWQGGGNEQFF. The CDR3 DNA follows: TGTGCCAGCAGCTTCATTTGGCAGGGGGGCGGGAATGAGCAGTTCTTC.

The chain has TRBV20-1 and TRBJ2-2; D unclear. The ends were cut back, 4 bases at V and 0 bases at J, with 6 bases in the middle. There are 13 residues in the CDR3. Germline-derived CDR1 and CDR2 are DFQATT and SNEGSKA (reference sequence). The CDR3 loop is CSAKKPNTGELFF. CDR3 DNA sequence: TGCAGTGCTAAAAAGCCGAACACCGGGGAGCTGTTTTTT.

The CDR3 DNA sequence: TGTGCCAGCAGTTTTGCAGGGGGCGATGAAAAACTGTTTTTT. It is translated as CASSFAGGDEKLFF. The chain links TRBV27 to TRBJ1-4; 8 nucleotides align to TRBD1. The CDR3 has 14 residues. Germline CDR1 is MNHEY and CDR2 is SMNVEV (reference sequence). V was clipped by 3 bases and J by 6 bases; unmatched bases: 3.

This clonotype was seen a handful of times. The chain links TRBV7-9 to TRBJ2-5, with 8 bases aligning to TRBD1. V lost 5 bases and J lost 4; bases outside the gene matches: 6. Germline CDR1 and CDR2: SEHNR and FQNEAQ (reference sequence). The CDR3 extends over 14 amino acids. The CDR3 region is CASSLGGQGETQYF. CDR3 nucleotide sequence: TGTGCCAGCAGCCTCGGCGGACAGGGAGAGACCCAGTACTTC.

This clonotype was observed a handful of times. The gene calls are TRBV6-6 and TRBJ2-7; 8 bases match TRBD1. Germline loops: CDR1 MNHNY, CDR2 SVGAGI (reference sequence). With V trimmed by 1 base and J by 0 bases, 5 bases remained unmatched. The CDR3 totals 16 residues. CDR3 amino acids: CASSYLDRELSYEQYV. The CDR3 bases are TGTGCCAGCAGTTACTTGGACAGGGAACTCTCCTACGAGCAGTACGTC.

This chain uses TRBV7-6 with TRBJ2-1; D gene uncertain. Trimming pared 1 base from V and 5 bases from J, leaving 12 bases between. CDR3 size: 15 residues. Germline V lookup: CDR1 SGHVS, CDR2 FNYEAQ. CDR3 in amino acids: CASSLEARSNNEQFF. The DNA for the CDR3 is TGTGCCAGCAGCTTAGAAGCTAGATCCAACAATGAGCAGTTCTTC.

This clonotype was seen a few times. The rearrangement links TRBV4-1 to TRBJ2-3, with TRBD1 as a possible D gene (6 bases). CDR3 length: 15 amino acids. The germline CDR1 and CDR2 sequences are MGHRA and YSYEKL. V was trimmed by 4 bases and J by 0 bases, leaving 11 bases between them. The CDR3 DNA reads TGCGCCAGCAGCCCGCAGGGGAAAAGCACAGATACGCAGTATTTT. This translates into CASSPQGKSTDTQYF.

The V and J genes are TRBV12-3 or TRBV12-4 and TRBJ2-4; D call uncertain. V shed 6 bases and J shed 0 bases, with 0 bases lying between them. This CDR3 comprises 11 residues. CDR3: CASRAKNIQYF. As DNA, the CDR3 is TGTGCCAGCAGAGCCAAAAACATTCAGTACTTC.

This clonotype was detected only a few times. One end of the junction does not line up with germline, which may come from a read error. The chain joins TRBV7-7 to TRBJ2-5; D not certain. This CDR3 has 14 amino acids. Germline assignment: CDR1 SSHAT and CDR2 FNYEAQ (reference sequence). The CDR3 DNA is TGTGCTAGCAGCTTAGTGTCTAGAACGGAGACCCAGTACTTC. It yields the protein CASSLVSRTETQYF.